The source of this T cell receptor (beta chain) is a study of T cells in Graves' hyperthyroidism and ophthalmopathy. Study-level points and caveats: Stable hyperthyroidism and ophthalmopathy were separated using 13 V-J signatures. Appearing also in blood were most of the thyroid clonotypes expanded above 0.001.

Details on this clonotype: The antigen remains undetermined.

TCR beta CDR3 region amplification was performed from RNA transcripts. HTBI primers drove first-round RT-PCR of the TCR CDR3. Each CDR3 protein gets one entry after TCRdb re-called the multiplex PCR reads with MiXCR. The data contain roughly 290,000 distinct CDR3 sequences, about 18% of them singletons. The CDR3 is made up of 15 amino acids. Germline CDR1 reads SGHRS; CDR2 reads YFSETQ. V was trimmed by 0 bases and J by 2 bases, leaving 8 bases between them. Lactation, pregnancy, other autoimmune disease or uncontrolled infection excluded patients. Sequences were obtained from blood. J is TRBJ2-2 and V is TRBV5-1; no clear D. This TCR was recovered from an older woman with Graves' ophthalmopathy. The CDR3 DNA reads TGCGCCAGCAGCTTGGGCCCTAGAAACACCGGGGAGCTGTTTTTT. As protein: CASSLGPRNTGELFF.